There are many counts of the clone carrying this T cell receptor beta chain. Its antigen is still unknown. This specimen includes other DNA sequences encoding the same CDR3. Genomic DNA from unsorted samples was obtained from approximately 96 million PBMCs (per sample). These data belong to a study of shared clonotypes between healthy human individuals. Study-wide points: Clonotype sharing across donors was expected to vary with sequencing depth.

Unsorted PBMC contributed approximately 0.3 ug DNA, some 29,000 T cell genomes, to each replicate PCR. Researchers sequenced unsorted PBMC DNA using ten immunoSEQ deep assay plates. Measured with immunoSEQ multiplex PCR; TCRdb has only the in-frame clones, and not every one. The sample lists some 530,000 clones, roughly 80% occurring once. Trimming shortened V by 2 bases and J by 0 bases, and 11 bases separated the two germline ends. CDR1 and CDR2 from the germline V gene are GTSNPN and SVGIG (reference sequence). The CDR3 covers 15 residues. Sequences were obtained from PBMCs. This TCR derives from a woman between 40 and 55 years old in good health. Some clones in this sample may be carry-over from other donors' samples. The chain uses TRBV30 and TRBJ1-5, with a weak D call TRBD1 (5 bases). The CDR3 reads CAWSLTGPSNQPQHF. DNA for the CDR3: TGTGCCTGGAGTCTGACGGGGCCTAGCAATCAGCCCCAGCATTTT.